A single sample gave rise to the 9 T cell receptor beta chains below, sequenced in a study of CD8+CD57+ T cells in acquired aplastic anemia. By flow cytometry, patients selected for sequencing had shown an expansion of CD8+CD57+ cells. Profiling that covered TCR beta VDJ and CDR3 relied on genomic DNA as its template. TCRdb itself ran the reads through MiXCR, one entry per CDR3 protein. This sample has about 41,000 distinct CDR3 sequences; 60% to 80% occur once, and the top ten carry 45% to 75%. Sequencing was performed on sorted CD4+, CD8+, or CD8+CD57+ T cells (not recorded which) from PBMCs. Receptor source: a human donor with aplastic anemia.

This clonotype was counted many times. The chain uses TRBV19 and TRBJ1-1, with D unclear. V lost 6 bases and J 0 bases, leaving 14 bases between the germline ends. This CDR3 is 15 amino acids long. Per germline, CDR1 LNHDA and CDR2 SQIVND (reference sequence). CDR3 in amino acids: CASSSFRGVNTEAFF. For the CDR3, the DNA is TGTGCCAGTAGCTCTTTCAGAGGAGTGAACACTGAAGCTTTCTTT.

The sample holds many counts of this clonotype. The chain uses TRBV10-2 and TRBJ2-5, with 8 bases lining up with TRBD2. The CDR3 covers 13 residues. Trimming at V came to 8 bases and at J to 5 bases, leaving 7 bases not matched to a gene. CDR1 WSHSY and CDR2 SAAADI come from the germline V gene. The CDR3 is CASGLANKETQYF. As DNA, the CDR3 is TGCGCCAGCGGACTAGCTAATAAGGAGACCCAGTACTTC.

V and J are TRBV27 and TRBJ2-1; no reliable D call. The germline V gene has CDR1 MNHEY and CDR2 SMNVEV (reference sequence). CDR3 length: 16 residues. The V end lost 1 base, the J end lost 0 bases, and 10 bases lay between the germline ends. The CDR3 spells CASSLFSASSYNEQFF. CDR3 DNA: TGTGCCAGCAGTTTATTCTCAGCGAGCTCCTACAATGAGCAGTTCTTC.

Concerning this clonotype itself: Compared with germline, one end of the junction differs, possibly owing to a read error. The chain recombines TRBV24-1 with TRBJ2-6, with D uncertain. The CDR3 has 17 amino acids. The germline V gene has CDR1 KGHDR and CDR2 SFDVKD. CDR3 loop: CATSTPGLCSGSNVLTF. The CDR3 DNA reads as TGTGCCACCAGTACCCCCGGGCTGTGCTCTGGGTCCAACGTCCTGACTTTC.

For this clonotype: The conserved final phenylalanine or tryptophan is absent from the CDR3, which likely points to a read error. The chain uses TRBV7-2 and TRBJ2-7; the match to TRBD2 covers 11 bases. The junction had 5 bases not matched to a gene; V was cut back by 6 bases and J by 1 base. CDR1 and CDR2 (germline): SGHTA, FQGNSA. This CDR3 spans 15 amino acids. The CDR3 is CASSLAGGESYEQYL. CDR3 in DNA: TGTGCCAGCAGTCTAGCGGGGGGTGAATCCTACGAGCAGTACCTC.

This chain connects TRBV29-1 to TRBJ2-3; D is uncertain. The CDR3 runs to 12 residues. Trimming pared 4 bases from V and 0 bases from J, leaving 5 bases between. Germline CDR1 and CDR2: SQVTM and ANQGSEA. The DNA for the CDR3 is TGCAGCGTTGCGACTAGCACAGATACGCAGTATTTT. Translation: CSVATSTDTQYF.

A few counts support this clonotype. The rearrangement uses TRBV6-5 and TRBJ2-4, with 10 bases that match TRBD1. After removal of 0 bases from V and 7 bases from J, the junction contained 0 bases not matched to a gene. The CDR3 covers 14 residues. Germline assignment: CDR1 MNHEY and CDR2 SVGAGI. CDR3 in DNA: TGTGCCAGCAGTTACTCGGGACAGGGGAACATTCAGTACTTC. Its protein product is CASSYSGQGNIQYF.

This chain links TRBV2 with TRBJ2-5; 12 bases are a match to TRBD2. Germline CDR1 reads SNHLY; CDR2 reads FYNNEI. This CDR3 comprises 15 residues. Trimming removed 7 bases from V and 5 bases from J; junction bases left unmatched: 8. This chain's CDR3 is CASNILAGGQETQYF. The CDR3 region has the DNA TGTGCCAGCAACATTCTAGCGGGGGGGCAGGAGACCCAGTACTTC.

The chain recombines TRBV5-1 with TRBJ1-1; 9 positions agree with TRBD1. CDR1 and CDR2 from the germline V gene are SGHRS and YFSETQ. The CDR3 spans 16 residues. Trimming at V came to 4 bases and at J to 0 bases, leaving 7 bases not matched to a gene. The CDR3 reads CASSVGTGPVNTEAFF. CDR3 bases: TGCGCCAGCAGCGTGGGGACAGGGCCCGTGAACACTGAAGCTTTCTTT.